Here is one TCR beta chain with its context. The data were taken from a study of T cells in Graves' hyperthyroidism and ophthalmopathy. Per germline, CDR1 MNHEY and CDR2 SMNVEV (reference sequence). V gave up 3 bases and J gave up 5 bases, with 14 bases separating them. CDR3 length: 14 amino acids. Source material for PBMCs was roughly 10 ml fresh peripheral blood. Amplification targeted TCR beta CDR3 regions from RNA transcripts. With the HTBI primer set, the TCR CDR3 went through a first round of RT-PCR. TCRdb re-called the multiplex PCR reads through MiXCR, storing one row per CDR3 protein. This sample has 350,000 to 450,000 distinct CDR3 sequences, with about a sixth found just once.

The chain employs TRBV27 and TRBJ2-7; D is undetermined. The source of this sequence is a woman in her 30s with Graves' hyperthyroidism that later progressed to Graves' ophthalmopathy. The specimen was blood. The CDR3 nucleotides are TGTGCCAGCAGTTTGGTAGGTCGGGCCGACGAGCAGTACTTC. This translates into CASSLVGRADEQYF.